The 9 T cell receptor beta chains listed next were all sequenced from one sample in a study of T cell repertoires in cytomegalovirus infection. TCRdb reprocessed the reads via MiXCR and lists one record per CDR3 protein. The sample records 150,000 to 200,000 distinct CDR3 sequences, roughly 20% being singletons. The source material was PBMCs. Receptor source: a human donor in good health (CMV status not recorded). Some clones in this sample may be carry-over from other donors' samples.

This clonotype has more than one count but fewer than ten. The V call is TRBV11-2, the J call TRBJ2-2, with 10 positions matching TRBD1. CDR1 is SGHAT, CDR2 FQNNGV, per germline. V was pared by 1 base and J by 4 bases, with 12 bases of the junction left unmatched. The CDR3 is made up of 19 amino acids. CDR3 DNA: TGTGCCAGCAGCTTAGTAGGGACAGGGGACCGAGGGGGCACCGGGGAGCTGTTTTTT. Its protein is CASSLVGTGDRGGTGELFF.

There are a few counts of this clonotype. The V gene is TRBV6-6, the J gene TRBJ2-1; D is unclear. Deletions cut 6 bases from V and 2 bases from J, with 5 bases between. The CDR3 has 12 amino acids. CDR1 is MNHNY, CDR2 SVGAGI, per germline (reference sequence). The CDR3 sequence: CASSTAYNEQFF. CDR3 DNA: TGTGCCAGCAGCACAGCCTACAATGAGCAGTTCTTC.

This clonotype was recorded many times. The rearrangement joins TRBV7-9 to TRBJ2-1, with 8 bases lining up with TRBD1. Unmatched junction bases numbered 5, after V lost 2 bases and J lost 8 bases. CDR1 is SEHNR and CDR2 is FQNEAQ in the germline V gene (reference sequence). The CDR3 length is 14 residues. Here the CDR3 reads CASSLHRGMDEQFF. For the CDR3, the DNA is TGTGCCAGCAGCTTACACAGGGGGATGGATGAGCAGTTCTTC.

This clonotype occurred a few times. The gene calls are TRBV7-9 and TRBJ2-7; TRBD1 matches 11 bases. J was trimmed by 10 bases and V by 3 bases; bases with no gene match: 8. Germline CDR1 is SEHNR and CDR2 is FQNEAQ (reference sequence). This CDR3 contains 14 residues. This chain's CDR3 is CASSFGQGAQGQYF. CDR3 nucleotides: TGTGCCAGCAGCTTTGGACAGGGGGCGCAAGGACAGTACTTC.

This clonotype was observed once. With a much larger clone just one base away, this may be a read error. The gene calls are TRBV12-3 or TRBV12-4 and TRBJ2-3; weak D call: TRBD2 (5 bases). Trimming removed 4 bases at V and 1 base at J, with 9 bases between. The CDR3 covers 14 residues. The CDR3 coding sequence is TGTGCCAGCAGTTATCTGGACTGCACAGATACGCAGTATTTT. It is translated as CASSYLDCTDTQYF.

The genes are TRBV7-8 and TRBJ2-1, with TRBD1 matching over 7 bases. V was pared by 1 base and J by 7 bases, with 10 bases of the junction left unmatched. Germline V gene lookup returns CDR1 SGHVS and CDR2 FQNEAQ. The CDR3 spans 16 residues. In DNA form, the CDR3 reads TGTGCCAGCAGCTTAGGGGCAGGGGCCAGGGGGAATGAGCAGTTCTTC. This encodes CASSLGAGARGNEQFF.

This clonotype was observed a handful of times. One junction end disagrees with the germline gene, perhaps due to a read error. The chain recombines TRBV5-1 with TRBJ2-3; D perhaps matches TRBD2 (6 bases). Germline V CDR1 and CDR2: SGHRS, YFSETQ. The CDR3 has 14 residues. The CDR3 region is CASSLGGLLDTQYF. For the CDR3, the DNA is TGCGCTAGCAGCTTGGGGGGACTCCTTGATACGCAGTATTTT.

This clonotype was recorded at least ten times. This chain links TRBV7-2 with TRBJ1-2; TRBD1 is a possible D gene (5 bases). Germline lookup yields CDR1 SGHTA and CDR2 FQGNSA. This CDR3 has 14 residues. V was pared by 3 bases and J by 4 bases, with 12 bases between. CDR3 region: CASSFSRGGYGYTF. The CDR3 DNA follows: TGTGCCAGCAGCTTCTCTCGGGGCGGCTATGGCTACACCTTC.

This clonotype was seen many times. The chain employs TRBV12-3 or TRBV12-4 and TRBJ2-2; 10 bases line up with TRBD2. CDR3 length: 16 amino acids. After removal of 5 bases from V and 4 bases from J, the junction contained 7 bases not matched to a gene. CDR3: CASSPQAGGPTGELFF. The CDR3 DNA follows: TGTGCCAGCAGTCCACAAGCGGGGGGGCCCACCGGGGAGCTGTTTTTT.